One sample yielded the 11 T cell receptor beta chains listed below, sequenced in a study of blood T cell repertoires in COVID-19. Clones were sequenced by immunoSEQ multiplex PCR, and TCRdb holds only the in-frame ones, with some missing. The sample has roughly 130,000 clones; around 79% are singletons. The sequencing input was peripheral blood. Receptors were obtained from a woman in her seventies with COVID-19, enrolled during active disease.

This chain links TRBV11-2 with TRBJ1-1; perhaps TRBD1 as D (5 bases). Germline V gene data show CDR1 as SGHAT and CDR2 as FQNNGV. Trimming took 5 bases from V and 4 from J, leaving 17 bases between them. The CDR3 consists of 15 residues. For the CDR3, the DNA is TGTGCCAGCAGCCCCCGGGGGGGTTTGAGCACTGAAGCTTTCTTT. It encodes CASSPRGGLSTEAFF.

The V gene is TRBV6-2 or TRBV6-3, the J gene TRBJ2-1, with 12 bases matching TRBD2. V trimming: 2 bases; J trimming: 8 bases; junction bases outside the gene matches: 4. CDR3 size: 15 residues. Germline lookup yields CDR1 MNHEY and CDR2 SVGEGT. In DNA, the CDR3 is TGTGCCAGCAGTTACGCTAGCGGGGGGGCGGATGAGCAGTTCTTC. Protein: CASSYASGGADEQFF.

V usage is TRBV7-2 and J usage is TRBJ2-2; possibly TRBD1 for D (5 bases). CDR3 length equals 14 residues. Trimming shortened V by 5 bases and J by 4 bases, and 11 bases separated the two germline ends. The V gene's germline CDR1 is SGHTA and CDR2 FQGNSA. This chain's CDR3 is CASSPRRGTGELFF. The DNA of the CDR3 is TGTGCCAGCAGCCCTAGAAGGGGCACCGGGGAGCTGTTTTTT.

DNA for the CDR3: TGTGCCAGCAGCTTGCGGGGGGACTATGGCTACACCTTC. It translates to CASSLRGDYGYTF. J is TRBJ1-2 and V is TRBV5-5; D might be TRBD1 (5 bases). The germline gives CDR1 SGHKS, CDR2 YYEKEE (reference sequence). Trimming shortened V by 1 base and J by 3 bases, and 7 bases separated the two germline ends. This CDR3 region has 13 residues. Full variable domain (remainder filled in from reference TRBV5-5 and TRBJ1-2): DAGVTQSPTHLIKTRGQQVTLRCSPISGHKSVSWYQQVLGQGPQFIFQYYEKEERGRGNFPDRFSARQFPNYSSELNVNALLLGDSALYLCASSLRGDYGYTFGSGTRLTVV.

This chain links TRBV24-1 with TRBJ1-5, with 7 bases that match TRBD1. CDR3 length: 14 amino acids. The junction had 4 bases not matched to a gene; V was cut back by 6 bases and J by 3 bases. The germline CDR1 and CDR2 sequences are KGHDR and SFDVKD. The chain's CDR3 is CATSQTGNNQPQHF. CDR3 sequence (DNA): TGTGCCACCAGTCAGACAGGGAACAATCAGCCCCAGCATTTT.

The rearrangement uses TRBV5-6 and TRBJ2-1, with 7 positions matching TRBD2. CDR3 size: 12 residues. CDR1 and CDR2 from the germline V gene are SGHDT and YYEEEE. V lost 4 bases to trimming and J lost 6 bases; unmatched junction nucleotides: 1. CDR3 DNA: TGTGCCAGCAGCGGCGGGGGCAATGAGCAGTTCTTC. Its protein product is CASSGGGNEQFF.

The chain has TRBV13 and TRBJ2-1; 11 bases are a match to TRBD2. V trimming: 2 bases; J trimming: 6 bases; junction bases outside the gene matches: 9. The CDR3 spans 17 residues. The germline gives CDR1 PRHDT, CDR2 FYEKMQ (reference sequence). CDR3 coding DNA: TGTGCCAGCAGCTTACTAGCGGGGGGCCCATTTGGCAATGAGCAGTTCTTC. This gives the protein CASSLLAGGPFGNEQFF.

The V gene is TRBV24-1, the J gene TRBJ2-3; TRBD1 agrees at 9 bases. There are 16 residues in the CDR3. The trim removed 2 bases at V and 2 bases at J, leaving 4 bases unmatched. Germline V gives CDR1 KGHDR, CDR2 SFDVKD. CDR3 region: CATSDSDRGFTDTQYF. The CDR3 region has the DNA TGTGCCACCAGTGATTCCGACAGGGGGTTCACAGATACGCAGTATTTT.

The chain is built from TRBV6-5 and TRBJ1-1; D possibly corresponds to TRBD1 (6 bases). The CDR3 loop spans 14 amino acids. Germline V gene sequence: CDR1 MNHEY, CDR2 SVGAGI. Trimming removed 8 bases from V and 3 bases from J, with 16 bases in between. For the CDR3, the DNA is TGTGCCAGCGCCATTGGGGGCGCGGACACTGAAGCTTTCTTT. Its protein product is CASAIGGADTEAFF.

This clone has at least ten counts. V and J are TRBV7-9 and TRBJ1-2; no reliable D call. V was trimmed by 1 base and J by 4 bases, leaving 4 bases between them. The CDR3 sequence is 12 residues long. The V gene's germline CDR1 is SEHNR and CDR2 FQNEAQ (reference sequence). CDR3 nucleotides: TGTGCCAGCAGCTTAGGGCTCTATGGCTACACCTTC. Its translation: CASSLGLYGYTF.

The genes are TRBV2 and TRBJ2-6; perhaps TRBD2 as D (5 bases). The CDR3 loop spans 15 amino acids. CDR1 is SNHLY, CDR2 FYNNEI, per germline. V lost 8 bases to trimming and J lost 0 bases, with 11 bases between them. This CDR3 reads CASGGRTSGANVLTF. Written as DNA, the CDR3 is TGTGCCAGCGGAGGACGTACCTCTGGGGCCAACGTCCTGACTTTC.